The 21 T cell receptor beta chains given below trace back to one sample, sequenced in a study of cytomegalovirus exposure and HLA in healthy donors. With 60 Vbeta and 13 Jbeta primers, the PCR was carried out. Some clones are missing from TCRdb's copy, which holds only in-frame ones; the method was immunoSEQ multiplex PCR. The sample has about 110,000 clones, around 73% seen once. The specimen was PBMCs. These receptors were collected from a man aged 35 to 55 in good health and CMV-seronegative.

The count of this clone is one. This sequence joins TRBV14 and TRBJ1-6; TRBD1 aligns across 7 bases. Germline loops: CDR1 SGHDN, CDR2 FVKESK. V was pared by 4 bases and J by 0 bases, with 6 bases of the junction left unmatched. CDR3 length: 17 amino acids. The CDR3 DNA is TGTGCCAGCAGCCTTATACAGGGGAGCTCCTATAATTCACCCCTCCACTTT. It codes for CASSLIQGSSYNSPLHF.

The chain's CDR3 is CASRPWDTANYGYTF. In DNA form, the CDR3 reads TGTGCCAGCAGACCGTGGGACACCGCTAACTATGGCTACACCTTC. The chain joins TRBV7-9 to TRBJ1-2; possibly TRBD1 for D (6 bases). V was shortened by 6 bases and J by 0 bases, with 14 bases between the two germline ends. CDR1 and CDR2 from the germline V gene are SEHNR and FQNEAQ (reference sequence). The CDR3 loop spans 15 amino acids.

The rearrangement links TRBV19 to TRBJ2-1; weak D call: TRBD2 (6 bases). This CDR3 has 15 amino acids. The germline V gene has CDR1 LNHDA and CDR2 SQIVND (reference sequence). V was cut by 5 bases and J by 0 bases, with 11 bases left in between. The CDR3 loop is CASSPRGSSYNEQFF. CDR3 DNA: TGTGCCAGTAGTCCACGGGGGAGCTCCTACAATGAGCAGTTCTTC. The full variable domain, in which reference TRBV19 and TRBJ2-1 provide the parts outside the CDR3, is DGGITQSPKYLFRKEGQNVTLSCEQNLNHDAMYWYRQDPGQGLRLIYYSQIVNDFQKGDIAEGYSVSREKKESFPLTVTSAQKNPTAFYLCASSPRGSSYNEQFFGPGTRLTVL.

The rearrangement joins TRBV7-2 to TRBJ1-3, with no clear D. V lost 6 bases and J 5 bases, leaving 8 bases between the germline ends. Germline V gene data show CDR1 as SGHTA and CDR2 as FQGNSA. This CDR3 has 12 residues. The CDR3 region is CASSLARNTIYF. The DNA of the CDR3 is TGTGCCAGCAGTTTGGCCCGAAACACCATATATTTT.

The chain uses TRBV30 and TRBJ2-2; the D is unclear. The length of the CDR3 is 14 residues. In germline, CDR1 is GTSNPN, CDR2 SVGIG (reference sequence). Trimming took off 1 base at V and 0 bases at J, with 6 bases between the two ends. CDR3 sequence reads: CAWSGVTNTGELFF. In DNA form, the CDR3 reads TGTGCCTGGAGTGGAGTCACGAACACCGGGGAGCTGTTTTTT.

This chain connects TRBV30 to TRBJ1-1; D uncertain. V was cut by 5 bases and J by 10 bases, with 14 bases left in between. The CDR3 has 11 residues. The V gene's germline CDR1 is GTSNPN and CDR2 SVGIG (reference sequence). The CDR3 region is CAWSLREVAFF. Here the CDR3 DNA reads TGTGCCTGGTCCCTAAGGGAGGTAGCTTTCTTT.

V usage is TRBV18 and J usage is TRBJ1-6; TRBD1 agrees at 7 bases. V shed 4 bases, J shed 7 bases, and the junction held 7 bases outside the gene matches. Germline loops: CDR1 KGHSH, CDR2 LQKENI. The CDR3 runs to 15 residues. CDR3 residues: CASSLYRGENSPLHF. The CDR3, as DNA: TGTGCCAGCTCACTTTACAGGGGAGAGAATTCACCCCTCCACTTT.

The chain links TRBV11-2 to TRBJ2-5; weak D call: TRBD2 (6 bases). This CDR3 spans 14 amino acids. Germline CDR1 SGHAT, CDR2 FQNNGV. V lost 5 bases, J lost 3 bases, and 13 bases lay in between. The CDR3 loop reads CASSPSGFEETQYF. CDR3 sequence (DNA): TGTGCCAGCAGCCCCAGCGGGTTTGAAGAGACCCAGTACTTC.

As concerns this clone: The identical CDR3 is also encoded by other nucleotide sequences in the sample. V gene TRBV9 combines with J gene TRBJ2-3; possible D gene TRBD2, 7 bases. This CDR3 comprises 16 residues. V lost 4 bases, J lost 1 base, and 16 bases lay in between. In germline, CDR1 is SGDLS, CDR2 YYNGEE. The CDR3 sequence is CASSLGGGGGTDTQYF. The CDR3 nucleotides are TGTGCCAGCAGCCTAGGGGGGGGAGGTGGCACAGATACGCAGTATTTT. The full variable domain, its missing parts supplied by reference TRBV9 and TRBJ2-3, is DSGVTQTPKHLITATGQRVTLRCSPRSGDLSVYWYQQSLDQGLQFLIQYYNGEERAKGNILERFSAQQFPDLHSELNLSSLELGDSALYFCASSLGGGGGTDTQYFGPGTRLTVL.

Written as DNA, the CDR3 is TGTGCCAGCAGTCGGACTAGCGCAGATACGCAGTATTTT. Translation gives CASSRTSADTQYF. This chain uses TRBV6-5 with TRBJ2-3; 9 bases fit TRBD2. The CDR3 spans 13 residues. Germline V lookup: CDR1 MNHEY, CDR2 SVGAGI. V was pared by 5 bases and J by 4 bases, with 1 base of the junction left unmatched.

The chain employs TRBV4-2 and TRBJ1-1; unclear D gene. CDR1 and CDR2 (germline): LGHNA, YNFKEQ. Trimming removed 2 bases from V and 3 bases from J, with 13 bases in between. This CDR3 is 15 amino acids long. CDR3 DNA sequence: TGTGCCAGCAGCCAACCCCCTGACAAAGACACTGAAGCTTTCTTT. As protein: CASSQPPDKDTEAFF.

CDR3 DNA sequence: TGTGCCAGCGCCTGGGGGGCTGAAGCTTTCTTT. This encodes CASAWGAEAFF. The chain uses TRBV6-6 and TRBJ1-1, with a weak D call TRBD1 (5 bases). Looked up from germline, CDR1 is MNHNY and CDR2 is SVGAGI (reference sequence). The CDR3 is made up of 11 amino acids. Trimming took off 8 bases at V and 6 bases at J, with 10 bases between the two ends.

This clone occurred once. A read error may produce the germline difference seen at one junction end. The genes are TRBV29-1 and TRBJ1-5; 9 nucleotides match TRBD1. The germline gives CDR1 SQVTM, CDR2 ANQGSEA. This CDR3 comprises 15 residues. CDR3 region: CSGEPMGQGAQPQHF. DNA for the CDR3: TGCAGCGGTGAACCGATGGGACAGGGTGCTCAGCCCCAGCATTTT.

The rearrangement joins TRBV19 to TRBJ2-4; D perhaps matches TRBD2 (5 bases). The germline V and J ends were trimmed by 3 bases and 1 base, with 10 bases remaining between them. This CDR3 contains 15 residues. Per germline, CDR1 LNHDA and CDR2 SQIVND (reference sequence). The CDR3 region is CASSIEGSAKNIQYF. CDR3 in DNA: TGTGCCAGTAGTATTGAGGGCTCTGCCAAAAACATTCAGTACTTC.

V gene TRBV5-1 combines with J gene TRBJ2-1, with 12 bases lining up with TRBD2. Germline-derived CDR1 and CDR2 are SGHRS and YFSETQ. CDR3 length: 18 residues. J was trimmed by 4 bases and V by 0 bases; bases with no gene match: 8. CDR3 sequence reads: CASSLAASGGEWYNEQFF. CDR3 nucleotide sequence: TGCGCCAGCAGCTTGGCGGCTAGCGGGGGGGAATGGTACAATGAGCAGTTCTTC. The whole variable domain, filled in from reference TRBV5-1 and TRBJ2-1, reads KAGVTQTPRYLIKTRGQQVTLSCSPISGHRSVSWYQQTPGQGLQFLFEYFSETQRNKGNFPGRFSGRQFSNSRSEMNVSTLELGDSALYLCASSLAASGGEWYNEQFFGPGTRLTVL.

The chain joins TRBV7-8 to TRBJ1-5; D might be TRBD1 (5 bases). Per germline, CDR1 SGHVS and CDR2 FQNEAQ. The CDR3 is 19 amino acids. V lost 4 bases to trimming and J lost 2 bases, with 24 bases between them. The CDR3 reads CASSSPITGGSVRNQPQHF. Written as DNA, the CDR3 is TGTGCCAGCAGCTCTCCGATAACGGGGGGATCGGTACGCAATCAGCCCCAGCATTTT.

The chain employs TRBV6-6 and TRBJ2-7, with 7 nucleotides matching TRBD1. V shed 6 bases, J shed 6 bases, and the junction held 11 bases outside the gene matches. Looked up from germline, CDR1 is MNHNY and CDR2 is SVGAGI (reference sequence). This CDR3 comprises 14 residues. The CDR3, as DNA: TGTGCCAGCAGCAGTCGACAGGGAGTAGCCGAGCAGTACTTC. Translation gives CASSSRQGVAEQYF.

The V and J genes are TRBV4-3 and TRBJ2-6; TRBD1 agrees at 7 bases. This CDR3 spans 15 amino acids. CDR1 is LGHNA, CDR2 YSLEER, per germline. V dropped 4 bases and J dropped 2; count of bases not matched to a gene: 2. CDR3 sequence reads: CASSRDRAGANVLTF. The CDR3 DNA reads TGCGCCAGCAGCCGAGACAGGGCTGGGGCCAACGTCCTGACTTTC.

Only a few counts were recorded for this clone. V gene TRBV7-2 combines with J gene TRBJ2-3; 10 positions agree with TRBD2. The germline CDR1 and CDR2 sequences are SGHTA and FQGNSA. The CDR3 loop spans 14 amino acids. Unmatched junction bases numbered 5, after V lost 8 bases and J lost 3 bases. CDR3 bases: TGTGCCAGCTGGGAGGGACTAGCGACAGATACGCAGTATTTT. The encoded protein is CASWEGLATDTQYF.

The chain uses TRBV5-5 and TRBJ2-7, with D perhaps matching TRBD2 (6 bases). The CDR3 contains 14 residues. Germline V lookup: CDR1 SGHKS, CDR2 YYEKEE (reference sequence). V dropped 0 bases and J dropped 4 bases, with 11 bases sitting between them. The CDR3 DNA is TGTGCCAGCAGCTTGGTGTTGGGGGGATACGAGCAGTACTTC. Amino acid sequence: CASSLVLGGYEQYF.

The chain recombines TRBV7-2 with TRBJ2-7; 7 nucleotides line up with TRBD1. The CDR3 spans 14 residues. V shed 2 bases, J shed 2 bases, and the junction held 3 bases outside the gene matches. Germline-derived CDR1 and CDR2 are SGHTA and FQGNSA. The CDR3 sequence is CASSLRDSTYEQYF. The CDR3 nucleotides read TGTGCCAGCAGCTTACGGGACAGTACCTACGAGCAGTACTTC.